Shown below are 20 T cell receptor beta chains from a single sample sequenced in a study of T cells expressing NK-cell markers (dated by TCRdb to the early 2020s). Library preparation was by 5' RACE. The sequencing machine was an Illumina HiSeq 2000. TCRdb reprocessed the raw reads; every CDR3 protein sequence is a single record, and DNA is not supplied. The sample's table lists a count of about 550,000 distinct CDR3 sequences. The ten largest clones add up to approximately 4% of the sample. Sample: blood T cells: a sorted CD56 or NKG2C T cell subset, CD4+ or CD8+ T cells, or bulk PBMC T cells (not recorded which). These receptors were collected from a man aged 18 to 35 in good health. Donor details come from another sample of the same person, matched by shared clones.

CDR3 in amino acids: CASSLDALGQFF. The chain recombines TRBV7-9 with TRBJ2-1. Looked up from germline, CDR1 is SEHNR and CDR2 is FQNEAQ (reference sequence). This CDR3 has 12 residues. The whole variable domain, filled in from reference TRBV7-9 and TRBJ2-1, reads DTGVSQNPRHKITKRGQNVTFRCDPISEHNRLYWYRQTLGQGPEFLTYFQNEAQLEKSRLLSDRFSAERPKGSFSTLEIQRTEQGDSAMYLCASSLDALGQFFGPGTRLTVL.

V and J are TRBV5-1 and TRBJ2-7; there is no DNA to check the TCRdb D call of TRBD2. The CDR3 runs 16 residues. Looked up from germline, CDR1 is SGHRS and CDR2 is YFSETQ. The chain's CDR3 is CASSPRGTSGTYEQYF.

The chain joins TRBV25-1 to TRBJ2-5; TCRdb picks TRBD1, but there is no DNA to check that call. This CDR3 region has 16 residues. Germline assignment: CDR1 MGHDK and CDR2 SYGVNS. The CDR3 spells CASSDNPDRGRGTQYF.

The CDR3 region is CASSQGLVNTEAFF. This chain uses TRBV4-3 with TRBJ1-1. Germline loops: CDR1 LGHNA, CDR2 YSLEER. The CDR3 consists of 14 residues.

The chain recombines TRBV12-3 or TRBV12-4 with TRBJ2-1; TCRdb reports TRBD2, a call that lacks DNA to check it against. The CDR3 consists of 18 residues. This CDR3 is CASSLIAPGLAGGNEQFF.

The chain has TRBV5-1 and TRBJ2-7; checking the TCRdb D call of TRBD1 is not possible without DNA. The CDR3 consists of 14 residues. Germline loops: CDR1 SGHRS, CDR2 YFSETQ. The CDR3 loop is CASSYRDSTYEQYF.

J is TRBJ2-3 and V is TRBV3-1; lacking DNA, the TRBD1 call made by TCRdb goes unchecked. The CDR3 extends over 14 amino acids. The germline gives CDR1 LGHDT, CDR2 YNNKEL (reference sequence). The chain's CDR3 is CASSQDPPISAQYF.

The chain is built from TRBV5-1 and TRBJ2-3; there is no DNA to check the TCRdb D call of TRBD2. Germline V gives CDR1 SGHRS, CDR2 YFSETQ. This CDR3 spans 18 amino acids. The CDR3 spells CASSILAGDALSTDTQYF.

The chain has TRBV12-3 or TRBV12-4 and TRBJ2-5; TCRdb picks TRBD1, but there is no DNA to check that call. The CDR3 is made up of 13 amino acids. The CDR3 reads CASSFDRKGTQYF.

The V and J genes are TRBV12-3 or TRBV12-4 and TRBJ2-2; the D call of TRBD2 rests on TCRdb alone, since no DNA is present to check it. The CDR3 spans 16 residues. The CDR3 spells CASSRRTSGRGGELFF.

The rearrangement uses TRBV4-1 and TRBJ2-5; TCRdb's assignment of TRBD1 cannot be checked, as there is no DNA. Germline V CDR1 and CDR2: MGHRA, YSYEKL. This CDR3 comprises 15 residues. The CDR3 reads CASSQLPGTQETQYF.

The CDR3 is CASSFQAGTDTQYF. This chain uses TRBV5-5 with TRBJ2-3. The CDR3 has 14 amino acids. Germline assignment: CDR1 SGHKS and CDR2 YYEKEE (reference sequence).

V gene TRBV5-1 combines with J gene TRBJ2-1; lacking DNA, the TRBD1 call made by TCRdb goes unchecked. The germline CDR1 and CDR2 sequences are SGHRS and YFSETQ. The CDR3 is 16 amino acids. The CDR3 loop reads CASSQGQATSYNEQFF.

V is TRBV5-4 and J is TRBJ2-1; TCRdb gives TRBD1 as the D gene, but with no DNA this cannot be confirmed. Germline CDR1 SGHNT, CDR2 YYREEE (reference sequence). CDR3 length: 17 amino acids. The CDR3 region is CASSSPTGTASYNEQFF. The full variable domain, rest sourced from reference TRBV5-4 and TRBJ2-1, is ETGVTQSPTHLIKTRGQQVTLRCSSQSGHNTVSWYQQALGQGPQFIFQYYREEENGRGNFPPRFSGLQFPNYSSELNVNALELDDSALYLCASSSPTGTASYNEQFFGPGTRLTVL.

The CDR3 protein is CASSQGGGLQETQYF. V is TRBV4-3 and J is TRBJ2-5; checking the TCRdb D call of TRBD1 is not possible without DNA. Germline V gene sequence: CDR1 LGHNA, CDR2 YSLEER. The CDR3 has 15 amino acids.

The chain links TRBV28 to TRBJ2-7; TCRdb outputs TRBD1, but without DNA this stays unchecked. There are 14 residues in the CDR3. The germline V gene has CDR1 MDHEN and CDR2 SYDVKM. The CDR3 sequence: CASSLFQDSGEQYF. The entire variable domain, with the rest obtained from reference TRBV28 and TRBJ2-7, is as follows: DVKVTQSSRYLVKRTGEKVFLECVQDMDHENMFWYRQDPGLGLRLIYFSYDVKMKEKGDIPEGYSVSREKKERFSLILESASTNQTSMYLCASSLFQDSGEQYFGPGTRLTVT.

This sequence joins TRBV9 and TRBJ2-5. The CDR3 runs to 11 residues. Per germline, CDR1 SGDLS and CDR2 YYNGEE. CDR3 loop: CASSDRGTQYF.

This chain joins TRBV28 and TRBJ2-7. The CDR3 has 14 amino acids. CDR1 is MDHEN, CDR2 SYDVKM, per germline. The CDR3 is CASSSPLVSYEQYF.

This chain connects TRBV9 to TRBJ2-3. The germline V gene encodes CDR1 SGDLS and CDR2 YYNGEE. This CDR3 comprises 13 residues. The CDR3 loop is CASSGWVEDTQYF.

V is TRBV3-1 and J is TRBJ2-2; there is no DNA to check the TCRdb D call of TRBD2. The CDR3 contains 13 residues. The germline CDR1 and CDR2 sequences are LGHDT and YNNKEL (reference sequence). CDR3 sequence reads: CASSLLAVGELFF.